This T cell receptor beta chain appears in the sequencing data of a study of blood T cell repertoires in COVID-19. For the study at large: The United States, Italy and Spain provided the acute and convalescent COVID-19 samples. The analysed material was cDNA or gDNA that came from T cells, B-cell-depleted T cells, or PBMCs.

The authors' processing: The authors estimated nucleated cell counts from reference gene primer amplification. Data came from immunoSEQ multiplex PCR; TCRdb stores just in-frame clones and leaves some out. V and J calls plus clone size are reproduced from that table; the DNA served to infer D and trimming. The repertoire holds roughly 260,000 clones, roughly three quarters seen once, with 3% to 4% in the top ten. V dropped 3 bases and J dropped 0 bases, with 12 bases sitting between them. Germline V lookup: CDR1 SNHLY, CDR2 FYNNEI. The CDR3 sequence is 17 residues long. The sequenced sample was peripheral blood. This chain uses TRBV2 with TRBJ2-6; D perhaps matches TRBD1 (5 bases). This TCR derives from a woman in her forties with active or convalescent COVID-19. The CDR3 is CASSDPTAFSGANVLTF. DNA of the CDR3: TGTGCCAGCAGTGACCCGACAGCCTTCTCTGGGGCCAACGTCCTGACTTTC.